The present T cell receptor (beta chain) was sequenced within a study of blood T cell repertoires in COVID-19. Whole-study context: The United States, Italy and Spain provided the acute and convalescent COVID-19 samples.

Seattle enrolled patients during active infection and tracked them longitudinally. Authors' data handling: Using reference gene primer amplification, nucleated cell counts were estimated. The repertoire was sequenced with immunoSEQ multiplex PCR; TCRdb's copy has only in-frame clones and lacks some. D and trimming were read from the DNA, whereas the V and J calls and clone size are those reported in that table. The table shows tens of thousands of clones, with about 80% occurring only once. CDR1 and CDR2 from the germline V gene are SGHRS and YFSETQ. The CDR3 runs 12 residues. V lost 7 bases and J lost 3, with 8 bases in between.

The sample was peripheral blood. The V gene is TRBV5-1, the J gene TRBJ1-3; perhaps TRBD1 as D (5 bases). This sequence originates from a man under 40 with COVID-19, enrolled during active disease. CDR3 amino acids: CASGHYGNTIYF. For the CDR3, the DNA is TGCGCCAGCGGACACTATGGAAACACCATATATTTT.